The T cell receptor beta chain described here comes from a study of cytomegalovirus exposure and HLA in healthy donors. A note on this clone: The antigen is undetermined.

The PCR was carried out with 60 Vbeta primers and 13 Jbeta primers. Sequencing used immunoSEQ multiplex PCR; TCRdb keeps in-frame clones, though not all of them. This table has some 250,000 clones, 82% appearing once. Study-wide points: Donors belonging to an Asian-associated ancestry cluster reportedly showed fewer N-insertions in productive TCRs than the approximately 670-donor mean, according to what a later analysis found. The classifier, whose performance was assessed in both the original and validation cohorts, reportedly diagnosed cytomegalovirus status with high specificity and sensitivity. The authors later found TCR association rates varying by HLA locus, with DRB1 most and HLA-C fewest.

Germline V gene lookup returns CDR1 GTSNPN and CDR2 SVGIG (reference sequence). The CDR3 length is 15 residues. V gave up 0 bases and J gave up 6 bases, with 15 bases separating them. The material sequenced was PBMCs. The sequence was collected from a middle-aged woman in good health and CMV-seropositive. The chain employs TRBV30 and TRBJ1-5; no definite D call. CDR3 sequence (DNA): TGTGCCTGGAGTGTGGGGAGGGAGGGAAGTCAGCCCCAGCATTTT. Translated, it gives CAWSVGREGSQPQHF.